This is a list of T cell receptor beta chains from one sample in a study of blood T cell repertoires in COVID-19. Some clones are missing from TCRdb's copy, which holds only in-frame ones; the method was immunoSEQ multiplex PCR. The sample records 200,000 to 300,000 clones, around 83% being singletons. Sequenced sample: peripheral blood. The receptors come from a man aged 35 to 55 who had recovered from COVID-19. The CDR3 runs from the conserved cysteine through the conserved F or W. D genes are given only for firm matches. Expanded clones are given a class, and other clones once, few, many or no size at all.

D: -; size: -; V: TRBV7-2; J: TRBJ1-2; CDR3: CASSADPLNYGYTF; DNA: TGTGCCAGCAGCGCGGATCCCTTGAACTATGGCTACACCTTC
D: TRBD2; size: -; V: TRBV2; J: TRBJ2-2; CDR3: CASSGGYGGGAHTSGTGELFF; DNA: TGTGCCAGCAGCGGGGGTTATGGCGGGGGAGCTCATACTTCGGGCACCGGGGAGCTGTTTTTT
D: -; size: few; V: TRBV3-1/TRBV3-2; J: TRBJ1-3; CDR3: CASSYKGNTIYF; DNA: TGTGCCAGCAGCTACAAGGGGAACACCATATATTTT
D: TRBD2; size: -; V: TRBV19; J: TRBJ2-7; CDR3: CASSSGGDEQYF; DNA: TGTGCCAGTAGTTCCGGGGGGGACGAGCAGTACTTC
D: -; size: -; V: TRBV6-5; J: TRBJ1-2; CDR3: CASSLSGQFYGYTF; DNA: TGTGCCAGCAGCCTTTCTGGACAGTTCTATGGCTACACCTTC
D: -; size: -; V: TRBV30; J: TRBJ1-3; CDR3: CAWTRRGNSGNTIYF; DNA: TGTGCCTGGACTCGAAGAGGGAACTCTGGAAACACCATATATTTT
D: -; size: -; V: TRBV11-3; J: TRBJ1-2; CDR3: CASSLTWGQDYGYTF; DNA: TGTGCCAGCAGCCTTACCTGGGGGCAGGACTATGGCTACACCTTC
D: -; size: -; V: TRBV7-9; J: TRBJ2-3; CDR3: CASSGRGVSTDTQYF; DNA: TGTGCCAGCAGCGGGCGGGGCGTTAGCACAGATACGCAGTATTTT
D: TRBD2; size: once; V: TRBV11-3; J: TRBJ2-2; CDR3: CASSKGLANTGELFF; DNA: TGTGCCAGCAGCAAAGGACTAGCGAACACCGGGGAGCTGTTTTTT
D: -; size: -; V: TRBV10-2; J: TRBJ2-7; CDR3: CASSALDSYEQYF; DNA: TGCGCCAGCAGTGCTCTAGATAGCTACGAGCAGTACTTC
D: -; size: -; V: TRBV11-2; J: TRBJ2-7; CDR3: CASSLSYNSYEQYF; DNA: TGTGCCAGCAGCTTAAGTTACAACTCCTACGAGCAGTACTTC
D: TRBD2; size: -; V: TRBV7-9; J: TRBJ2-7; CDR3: CASRPGGTISYEQYF; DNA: TGTGCCAGCAGACCGGGGGGGACCATCTCCTACGAGCAGTACTTC
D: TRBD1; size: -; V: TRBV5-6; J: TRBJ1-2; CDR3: CASSLRGQGLYGYTF; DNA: TGTGCCAGCAGCTTGAGGGGACAGGGTCTCTATGGCTACACCTTC
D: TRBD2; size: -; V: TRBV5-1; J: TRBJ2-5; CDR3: CASSSGTSGLQETQYF; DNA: TGCGCCAGCAGCTCCGGGACTAGCGGCTTACAAGAGACCCAGTACTTC
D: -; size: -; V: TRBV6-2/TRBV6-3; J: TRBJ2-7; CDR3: CASSYLAGPSYEQYF; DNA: TGTGCCAGCAGTTACCTGGCGGGACCCTCCTACGAGCAGTACTTC
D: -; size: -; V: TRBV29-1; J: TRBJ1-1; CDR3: CSVEDREAFF; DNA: TGCAGCGTTGAAGATCGGGAAGCTTTCTTT
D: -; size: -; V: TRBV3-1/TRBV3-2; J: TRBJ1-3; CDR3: CASSLQGPLDF; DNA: TGTGCCAGCAGCCTACAGGGACCACTCGATTTT
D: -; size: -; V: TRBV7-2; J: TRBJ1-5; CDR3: CASSVNRYSNQPQHF; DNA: TGTGCCAGCAGCGTAAACAGGTATAGCAATCAGCCCCAGCATTTT
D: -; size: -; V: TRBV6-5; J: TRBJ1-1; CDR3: CASSKGDAEAFF; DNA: TGTGCCAGCAGTAAGGGAGACGCTGAAGCTTTCTTT
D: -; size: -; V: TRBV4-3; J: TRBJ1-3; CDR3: CASSQTYRDNGNTIYF; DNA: TGCGCCAGCAGCCAAACATACCGGGACAACGGAAACACCATATATTTT
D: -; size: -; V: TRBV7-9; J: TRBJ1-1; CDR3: CASSLAGEYTEAFF; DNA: TGTGCCAGCAGCTTAGCCGGGGAGTACACTGAAGCTTTCTTT
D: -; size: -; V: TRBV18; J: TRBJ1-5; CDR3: CASSPSNNQPQHF; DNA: TGTGCCAGCTCACCGAGCAACAATCAGCCCCAGCATTTT
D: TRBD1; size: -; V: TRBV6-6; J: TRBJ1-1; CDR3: CASTLDRSTEAFF; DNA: TGTGCCAGCACCCTGGACAGGAGCACTGAAGCTTTCTTT
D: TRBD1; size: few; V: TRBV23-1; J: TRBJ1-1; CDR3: CASSMPSLRQGAPTEAFF; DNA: TGCGCCAGCAGTATGCCCAGTCTTCGGCAGGGGGCTCCCACTGAAGCTTTCTTT
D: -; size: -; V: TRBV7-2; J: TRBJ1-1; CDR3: CASSLVGPREAFF; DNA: TGTGCCAGCAGCTTAGTGGGGCCACGGGAAGCTTTCTTT
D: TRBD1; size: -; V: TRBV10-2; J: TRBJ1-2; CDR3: CASSASDRDQRNNYGYTF; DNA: TGCGCCAGCAGTGCCTCAGACAGGGACCAACGAAATAACTATGGCTACACCTTC
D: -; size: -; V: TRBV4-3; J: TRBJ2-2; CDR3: CASSQGSSNTGELFF; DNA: TGCGCCAGCAGCCAGGGCAGCTCGAACACCGGGGAGCTGTTTTTT
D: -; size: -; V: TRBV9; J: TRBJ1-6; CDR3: CASSQGVNSPLHF; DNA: TGTGCCAGCAGTCAGGGTGTGAATTCACCCCTCCACTTT
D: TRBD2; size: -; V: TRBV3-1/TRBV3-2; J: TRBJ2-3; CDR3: CASSQVWGGGTDTQYF; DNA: TGTGCCAGCAGCCAAGTATGGGGGGGAGGGACAGATACGCAGTATTTT
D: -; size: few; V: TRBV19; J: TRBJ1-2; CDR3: CASSTQPGARAGYTF; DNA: TGTGCCAGTAGTACCCAGCCAGGGGCCCGCGCTGGCTACACCTTC
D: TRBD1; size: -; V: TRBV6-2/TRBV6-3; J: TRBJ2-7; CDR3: CASSPHPGQGPYEQYF; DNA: TGTGCCAGCAGCCCCCACCCGGGACAGGGTCCCTACGAGCAGTACTTC
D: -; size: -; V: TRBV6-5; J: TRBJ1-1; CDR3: CASSYSGRDSTEAFF; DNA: TGTGCCAGCAGTTACTCAGGGAGGGATTCCACTGAAGCTTTCTTT
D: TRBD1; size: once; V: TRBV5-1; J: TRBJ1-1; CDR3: CASSLAGTGSTEAFF; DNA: TGCGCCAGCAGCTTGGCTGGGACAGGGAGCACTGAAGCTTTCTTT
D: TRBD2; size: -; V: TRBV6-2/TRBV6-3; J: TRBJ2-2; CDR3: CASSYHREGGAFTGELFF; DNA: TGTGCCAGCAGTTACCATCGGGAGGGGGGGGCCTTTACCGGGGAGCTGTTTTTT
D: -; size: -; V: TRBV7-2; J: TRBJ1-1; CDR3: CASIQNRGGGTEAFF; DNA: TGTGCCAGCATTCAGAATCGGGGGGGCGGCACTGAAGCTTTCTTT
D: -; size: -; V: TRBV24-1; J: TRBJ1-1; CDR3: CATSDSGRATEAFF; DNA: TGTGCCACCAGTGATTCAGGCAGGGCTACTGAAGCTTTCTTT
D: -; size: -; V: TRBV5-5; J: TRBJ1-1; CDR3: CASSLVGRSTEAFF; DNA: TGTGCCAGCAGCTTGGTTGGGAGGAGCACTGAAGCTTTCTTT
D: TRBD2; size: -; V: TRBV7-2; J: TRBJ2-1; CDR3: CASSLRAGVGNEQFF; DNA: TGTGCCAGCAGCCTTAGAGCGGGAGTCGGCAATGAGCAGTTCTTC
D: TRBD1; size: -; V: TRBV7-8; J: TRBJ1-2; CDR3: CASSLVAGVRGRVYGYTF; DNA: TGTGCCAGCAGCTTAGTCGCTGGTGTCAGGGGGCGTGTCTATGGCTACACCTTC
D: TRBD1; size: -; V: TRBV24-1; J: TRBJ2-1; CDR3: CATSDPGQGANEQFF; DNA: TGTGCCACCAGTGACCCTGGACAGGGGGCGAATGAGCAGTTCTTC
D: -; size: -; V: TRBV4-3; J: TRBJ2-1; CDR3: CASSQDRSSYNEQFF; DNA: TGCGCCAGCAGCCAAGATCGGAGCTCCTACAATGAGCAGTTCTTC
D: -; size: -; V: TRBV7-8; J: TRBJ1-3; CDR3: CASSLVEGLGNTIYF; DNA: TGTGCCAGCAGCTTGGTGGAGGGCCTGGGAAACACCATATATTTT
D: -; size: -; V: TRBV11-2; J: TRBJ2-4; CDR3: CASSSQGAKNIQYF; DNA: TGTGCCAGCAGCTCGCAGGGCGCCAAAAACATTCAGTACTTC
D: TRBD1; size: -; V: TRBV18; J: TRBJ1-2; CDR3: CASSDGTGASRLIGYTF; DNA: TGTGCCAGCTCGGACGGGACAGGGGCTTCGCGGCTTATCGGCTACACCTTC
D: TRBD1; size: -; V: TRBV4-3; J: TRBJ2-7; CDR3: CASSPLGTGIYEQYF; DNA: TGCGCCAGCAGCCCCCTCGGGACAGGGATCTACGAGCAGTACTTC
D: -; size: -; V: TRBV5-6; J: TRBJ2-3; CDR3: CASSLNPGTTDTQYF; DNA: TGTGCCAGCAGCTTGAATCCAGGGACTACAGATACGCAGTATTTT
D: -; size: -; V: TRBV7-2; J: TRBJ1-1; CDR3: CASSSKSGELNTEAFF; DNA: TGTGCCAGCAGCTCAAAATCAGGGGAATTGAACACTGAAGCTTTCTTT
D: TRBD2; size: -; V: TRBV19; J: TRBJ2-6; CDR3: CASRFKGRGLGANVLTF; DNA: TGTGCCAGTAGATTTAAGGGGAGGGGACTTGGGGCCAACGTCCTGACTTTC
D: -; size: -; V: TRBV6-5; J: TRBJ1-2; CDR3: CASSYSSTGGYYGYTF; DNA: TGTGCCAGCAGTTACTCTTCCACGGGGGGGTACTATGGCTACACCTTC
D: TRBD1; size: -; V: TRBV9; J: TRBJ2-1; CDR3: CASSVGIGGDGTINEQFF; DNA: TGTGCCAGCAGCGTAGGGATAGGGGGCGATGGGACAATCAATGAGCAGTTCTTC